This TCR beta chain was captured in a study of T cells in Graves' hyperthyroidism and ophthalmopathy. Overall study results and limits: Most thyroid-expanded clonotypes above 0.001 were also found in blood. Ophthalmopathy was told apart from stable hyperthyroidism by a 13 V-J model. Progression to ophthalmopathy was predicted a median of roughly 6.6 months early.

Uncontrolled infection, other autoimmune disease, pregnancy or lactation disqualified patients from enrolment. This CDR3 spans 17 amino acids. In germline, CDR1 is SGHAT, CDR2 FQNNGV. V dropped 0 bases and J dropped 0 bases, with 9 bases sitting between them. This clonotype appeared many times. The antigen is not known. Amplification of TCR beta CDR3 regions used RNA as the template. HTBI primers drove first-round RT-PCR of the TCR CDR3. From the multiplex PCR reads, TCRdb called clonotypes with MiXCR, one entry per CDR3 protein. The sample shows about 600,000 distinct CDR3 sequences, about 14% of them seen only once.

Sample: blood. The clonotype originates from a woman between 50 and 59 years old with Graves' ophthalmopathy. The chain uses TRBV11-2 and TRBJ2-6; D remains unclear. The CDR3 DNA reads TGTGCCAGCAGCTTAGAGGTCACCAGCTCTGGGGCCAACGTCCTGACTTTC. Protein: CASSLEVTSSGANVLTF.